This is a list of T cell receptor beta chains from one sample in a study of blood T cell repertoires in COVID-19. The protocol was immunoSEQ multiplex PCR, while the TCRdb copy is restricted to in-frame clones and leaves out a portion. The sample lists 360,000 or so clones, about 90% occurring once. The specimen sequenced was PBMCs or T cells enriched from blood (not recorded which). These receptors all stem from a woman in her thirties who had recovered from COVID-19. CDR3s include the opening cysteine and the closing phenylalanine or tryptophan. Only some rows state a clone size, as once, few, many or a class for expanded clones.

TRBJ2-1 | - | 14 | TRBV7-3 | CASSLSGGFNEQFF
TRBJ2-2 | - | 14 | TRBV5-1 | CASSFGGRTGELFF
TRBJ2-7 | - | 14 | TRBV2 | CASKPKAQFDEQYF
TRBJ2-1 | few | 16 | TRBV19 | CASSIDSRLSYNEQFF
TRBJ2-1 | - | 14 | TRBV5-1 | CAVLERGVYNEQFF
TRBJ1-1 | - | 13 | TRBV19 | CASSIGGGRGAFF
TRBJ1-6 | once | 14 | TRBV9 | CASSEWSYNSPLHF
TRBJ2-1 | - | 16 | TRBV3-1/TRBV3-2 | CASSQDQAGGLDEQFF
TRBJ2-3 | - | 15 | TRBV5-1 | CATGTSGSGTDTQYF
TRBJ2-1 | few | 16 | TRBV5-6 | CASSLYGGGASNEQFF
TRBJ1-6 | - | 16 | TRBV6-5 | CASSSNRVGANSPLHF
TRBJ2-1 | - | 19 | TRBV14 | CASSHPSRLAGDTYNEQFF
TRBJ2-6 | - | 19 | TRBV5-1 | CASSLVGLAGNSGANVLTF
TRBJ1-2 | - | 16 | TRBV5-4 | CASSPPGDRGHYGYTF
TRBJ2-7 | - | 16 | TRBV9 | CASSVVDDIAPYEQYF
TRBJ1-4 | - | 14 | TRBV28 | CASSSAGGNEKLFF
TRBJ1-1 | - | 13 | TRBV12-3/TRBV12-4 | CASSFQGSTEAFF
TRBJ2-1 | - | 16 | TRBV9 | CASSAWTRSSYNEQFF
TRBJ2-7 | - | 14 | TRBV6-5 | CASSSFPGNYEQYF
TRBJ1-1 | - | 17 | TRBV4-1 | CASSHATGGRGGTEAFF
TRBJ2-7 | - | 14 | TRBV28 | CASSLRASNYEQYF
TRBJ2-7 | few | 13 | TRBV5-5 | CASSSTSSYEQYF
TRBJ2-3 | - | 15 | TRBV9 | CASSVREGLADTQYF
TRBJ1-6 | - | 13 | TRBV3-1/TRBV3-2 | CASSRYRESPLHF
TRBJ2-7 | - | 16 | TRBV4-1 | CASSKLAGPAGDEQYF
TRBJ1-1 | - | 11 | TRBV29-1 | CSASDRVEAFF
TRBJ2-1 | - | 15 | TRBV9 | CASSVLGVGYEEQFF
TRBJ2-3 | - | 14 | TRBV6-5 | CASRAGVGTDTQYF
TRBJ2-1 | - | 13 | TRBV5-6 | CASSISTRNEQFF
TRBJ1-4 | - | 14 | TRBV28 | CASSLRRVREKLFF
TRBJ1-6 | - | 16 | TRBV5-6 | CASLSQGASYNSPLHF
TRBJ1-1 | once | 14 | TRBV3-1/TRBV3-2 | CASSQSGVNTEAFF
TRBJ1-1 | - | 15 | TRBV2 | CASSERSEGLTEAFF
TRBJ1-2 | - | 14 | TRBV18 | CASSPEGVLSGYTF
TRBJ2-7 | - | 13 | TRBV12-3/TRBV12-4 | CASKPGNLYEQYF
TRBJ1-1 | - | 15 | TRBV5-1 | CASSLITGPNTEAFF